One T cell receptor beta chain is described in this entry. Its target is unknown. Profiling relied on immunoSEQ multiplex PCR, and the TCRdb table lists in-frame clones only, not all of them. The sample lists about 1 million clones, 65% to 75% occurring once. These data originate in a study of shared clonotypes between healthy human individuals. The study, taken as a whole, reports: Only blood underwent sampling, and tissue repertoires likely differ.

Sequencing was done on a sample of memory CD4+ T cells sorted from blood. Subset denoted: CD45RA-negative fraction. This clonotype was obtained from a man between 18 and 35 years old in good health.

This CDR3 is CTSSQDPYSGGALQHEQFF. CDR3 DNA sequence: TGCACCAGCAGCCAAGACCCCTACAGCGGGGGGGCCTTACAGCATGAGCAGTTCTTC. The chain combines TRBV1 with TRBJ2-1; the listed D gene, TRBD2, was not tested against the DNA. TRBV1 is deemed a pseudogene. The CDR3 totals 19 residues.